The rows below give T cell receptor beta chains drawn from one sample of a study of cytomegalovirus exposure and HLA in healthy donors. Using immunoSEQ multiplex PCR, the repertoire was profiled, and TCRdb retains in-frame clones only, with some absent. The table records approximately 110,000 clones, about 80% of them present only once. Sequencing used PBMCs. These receptors all come from a middle-aged woman in good health and CMV-seronegative. CDR3s include the opening cysteine and the closing phenylalanine or tryptophan. The D gene is left open where the match is weak. The size entry is marked missing in some rows and otherwise reads once, few, many or a size class.

cdr3_nt,cdr3_aa,clone_size,v_call,d_call,j_call
TGTGCCAGCACTGGGCAGGGGAGCTCCTACGAGCAGTACTTC,CASTGQGSSYEQYF,once,TRBV2,-,TRBJ2-7
TGTGCCAGCAGTGATGGACAGGGGGCGGGTGAGCAGTTCTTC,CASSDGQGAGEQFF,few,TRBV6-5,TRBD1,TRBJ2-1
TGTGCCAGCAGCCAACTTGGCGGAAACACTGAAGCTTTCTTT,CASSQLGGNTEAFF,-,TRBV7-2,-,TRBJ1-1
TGTGCCAGTAGTACAGACAGGGCTAACTATGGCTACACCTTC,CASSTDRANYGYTF,-,TRBV19,TRBD1,TRBJ1-2
TGTGCCAGCAGCTTAGTCGGGGGAAATGCGGGAATGGATACGCAGTATTTT,CASSLVGGNAGMDTQYF,once,TRBV11-3,-,TRBJ2-3
TGCAGCGTTCCCACTAGCGGGAGGGACGACAATGAGCAGTTCTTC,CSVPTSGRDDNEQFF,-,TRBV29-1,TRBD2,TRBJ2-1
TGTGCCAGTAGTATTGGGACTAGCCTACGGGGGGCCAACGTCCTGACTTTC,CASSIGTSLRGANVLTF,-,TRBV19,TRBD2,TRBJ2-6
TGCAGTGCTGAAATGGTTCGTGCGGCTTTCTTT,CSAEMVRAAFF,-,TRBV20-1,-,TRBJ1-1
TGTGCCAGCAGCACTTGGACTAGTAGGGATGAGCAGTTCTTC,CASSTWTSRDEQFF,-,TRBV7-8,TRBD2,TRBJ2-1
TGCGCCAGCAGCCGGACTGGCGGGACAGAGGGTACTGAAGCTTTCTTT,CASSRTGGTEGTEAFF,-,TRBV4-1,TRBD1,TRBJ1-1
TGCGCCAGCAGCCAAAGAGCCGGGACAGCTAACTATGGCTACACCTTC,CASSQRAGTANYGYTF,-,TRBV5-1,TRBD1,TRBJ1-2
TGCGCCAGCAGCCAAGTACGACAGGGCAACTATGGCTACACCTTC,CASSQVRQGNYGYTF,-,TRBV4-3,TRBD1,TRBJ1-2
TGCGCCAGCAGCTTGGGGGCTAGCGGTACCACAGATACGCAGTATTTT,CASSLGASGTTDTQYF,once,TRBV5-1,TRBD2,TRBJ2-3
TGTGCCACCTCTACCGGCTACAATGAGCAGTTCTTC,CATSTGYNEQFF,few,TRBV15,-,TRBJ2-1
TGTGCCAGCAAGGACAGATCCTACTACAATGAGCAGTTCTTC,CASKDRSYYNEQFF,-,TRBV6-1,-,TRBJ2-1
TGTGCCAGCAGCTTAGATCTGCAGACAAGCTACGAGCAGTACTTC,CASSLDLQTSYEQYF,few,TRBV11-2,-,TRBJ2-7
TGTGCCAGCAGCTCTCGGGGTACTAATGAAAAACTGTTTTTT,CASSSRGTNEKLFF,once,TRBV6-5,-,TRBJ1-4
TGTGCCAGCAGCTTGAGAGGGTACGGCAATCAGCCCCAGCATTTT,CASSLRGYGNQPQHF,-,TRBV5-6,-,TRBJ1-5
TGTGCCAGCTCACCACGTGGGACTAGCGGGAGGGGTGAGCAGTTCTTC,CASSPRGTSGRGEQFF,-,TRBV18,TRBD2,TRBJ2-1
TGTGCCAGCAGCTTAGATAACAATCAGCCCCAGCATTTT,CASSLDNNQPQHF,few,TRBV7-8,-,TRBJ1-5
TGTGCCAGCAGCCCCTATAATTACTACGAGCAGTACTTC,CASSPYNYYEQYF,-,TRBV28,-,TRBJ2-7
TGTGCCAGTGGTATAGTAGGGGGCGAGGGCACTGAAGCTTTCTTT,CASGIVGGEGTEAFF,-,TRBV19,TRBD1,TRBJ1-1
TGTGCCAGCAGCTTCGGGGAACACGGAAACACCATATATTTT,CASSFGEHGNTIYF,-,TRBV5-5,-,TRBJ1-3
TGTGCCAGCAGTTTTGGGGCCGCCCCCTACGAGCAGTACTTC,CASSFGAAPYEQYF,-,TRBV27,-,TRBJ2-7
TGCAGTGCCTATGGACAGGGCGGCTACACCTTC,CSAYGQGGYTF,-,TRBV20-1,TRBD1,TRBJ1-2